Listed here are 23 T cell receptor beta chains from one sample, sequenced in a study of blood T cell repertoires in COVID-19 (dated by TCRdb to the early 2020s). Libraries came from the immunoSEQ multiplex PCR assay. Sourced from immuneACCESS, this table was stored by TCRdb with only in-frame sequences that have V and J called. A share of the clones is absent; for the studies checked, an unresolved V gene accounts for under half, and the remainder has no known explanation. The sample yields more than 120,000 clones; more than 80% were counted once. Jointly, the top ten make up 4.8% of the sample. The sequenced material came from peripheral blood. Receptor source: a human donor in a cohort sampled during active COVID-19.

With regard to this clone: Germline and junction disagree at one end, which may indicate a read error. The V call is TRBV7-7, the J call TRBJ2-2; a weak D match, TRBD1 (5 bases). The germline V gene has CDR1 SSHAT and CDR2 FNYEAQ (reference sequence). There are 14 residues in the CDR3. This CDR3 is CASSLQGDAGELFF. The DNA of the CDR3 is TGTGCTAGCAGCTTGCAGGGTGATGCCGGGGAGCTGTTTTTT.

CDR3 bases: TGTGCCAGCAGAAGGACAGGGGATGAAAAACTGTTTTTT. It specifies CASRRTGDEKLFF. The chain joins TRBV6-5 to TRBJ1-4; 9 bases align to TRBD1. V dropped 6 bases and J dropped 6; count of bases not matched to a gene: 2. Germline V gives CDR1 MNHEY, CDR2 SVGAGI. This CDR3 is 13 amino acids long.

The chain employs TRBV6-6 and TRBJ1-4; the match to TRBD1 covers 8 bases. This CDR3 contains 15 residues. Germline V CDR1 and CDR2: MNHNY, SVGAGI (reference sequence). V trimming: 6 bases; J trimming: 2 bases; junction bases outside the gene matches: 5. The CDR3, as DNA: TGTGCCAGCAGGGAGGACAGGGTTACTAATGAAAAACTGTTTTTT. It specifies CASREDRVTNEKLFF.

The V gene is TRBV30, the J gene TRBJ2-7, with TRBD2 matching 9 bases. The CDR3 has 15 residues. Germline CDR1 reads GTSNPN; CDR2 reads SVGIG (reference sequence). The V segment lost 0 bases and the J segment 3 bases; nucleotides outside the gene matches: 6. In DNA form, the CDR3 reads TGTGCCTGGAGTGTGGGAGCGGGAGGACGCTACGAGCAGTACGTC. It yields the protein CAWSVGAGGRYEQYV.

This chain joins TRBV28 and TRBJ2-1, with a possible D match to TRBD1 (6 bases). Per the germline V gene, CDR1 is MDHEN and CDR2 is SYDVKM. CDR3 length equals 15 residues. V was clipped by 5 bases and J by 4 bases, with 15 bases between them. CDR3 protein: CASSVTGLEYNEQFF. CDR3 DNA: TGTGCCAGCAGTGTTACAGGGTTGGAATACAATGAGCAGTTCTTC.

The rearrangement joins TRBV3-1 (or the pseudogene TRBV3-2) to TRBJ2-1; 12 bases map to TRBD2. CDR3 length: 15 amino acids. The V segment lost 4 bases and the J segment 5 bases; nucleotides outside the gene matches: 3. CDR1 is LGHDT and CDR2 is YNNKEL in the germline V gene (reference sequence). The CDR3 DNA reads TGTGCCAGCAGCCCGCTAGCGGGAGGGGACAATGAGCAGTTCTTC. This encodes CASSPLAGGDNEQFF.

CDR3 DNA sequence: TGTGCCAGCAGTGATCGGGTGTCACCCCTCCACTTT. This encodes CASSDRVSPLHF. The J gene is TRBJ1-6, the V gene TRBV28, with D uncertain. The CDR3 consists of 12 residues. Trimming pared 5 bases from V and 10 bases from J, leaving 9 bases between. Per germline, CDR1 MDHEN and CDR2 SYDVKM. Using reference TRBV28 and TRBJ1-6 for the parts outside the CDR3, the full variable domain is DVKVTQSSRYLVKRTGEKVFLECVQDMDHENMFWYRQDPGLGLRLIYFSYDVKMKEKGDIPEGYSVSREKKERFSLILESASTNQTSMYLCASSDRVSPLHFGNGTRLTVT.

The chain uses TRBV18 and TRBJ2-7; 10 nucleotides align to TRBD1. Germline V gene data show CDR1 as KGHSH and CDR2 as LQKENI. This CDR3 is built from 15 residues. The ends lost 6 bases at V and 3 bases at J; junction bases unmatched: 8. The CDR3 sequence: CASSQSTGGLYEQYF. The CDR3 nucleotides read TGTGCCAGCTCCCAGTCGACAGGGGGCCTCTACGAGCAGTACTTC.

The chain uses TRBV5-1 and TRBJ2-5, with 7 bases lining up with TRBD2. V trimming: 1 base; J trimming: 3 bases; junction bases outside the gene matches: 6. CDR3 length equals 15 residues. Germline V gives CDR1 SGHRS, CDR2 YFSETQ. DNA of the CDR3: TGCGCCAGCAGCTTGCGGGCTAGCGGAAAAGAGACCCAGTACTTC. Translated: CASSLRASGKETQYF.

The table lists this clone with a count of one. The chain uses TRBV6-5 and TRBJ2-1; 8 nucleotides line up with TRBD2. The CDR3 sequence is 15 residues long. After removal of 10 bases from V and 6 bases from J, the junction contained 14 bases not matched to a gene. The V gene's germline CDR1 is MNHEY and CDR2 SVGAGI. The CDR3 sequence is CATHPHGRGGNEQFF. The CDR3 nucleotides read TGTGCCACCCACCCCCACGGGAGGGGTGGCAATGAGCAGTTCTTC.

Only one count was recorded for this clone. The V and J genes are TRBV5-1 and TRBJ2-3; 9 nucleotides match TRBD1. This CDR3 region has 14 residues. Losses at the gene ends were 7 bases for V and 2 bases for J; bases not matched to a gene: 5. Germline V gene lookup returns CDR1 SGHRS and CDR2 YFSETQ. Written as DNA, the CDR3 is TGCGCCAGCGGCGGACAGGGGATCACAGATACGCAGTATTTT. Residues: CASGGQGITDTQYF.

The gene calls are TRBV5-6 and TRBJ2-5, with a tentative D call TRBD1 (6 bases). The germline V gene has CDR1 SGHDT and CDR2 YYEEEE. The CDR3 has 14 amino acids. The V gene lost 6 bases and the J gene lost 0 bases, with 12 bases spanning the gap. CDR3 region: CASNPTGNQETQYF. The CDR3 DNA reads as TGTGCCAGCAACCCGACAGGTAACCAAGAGACCCAGTACTTC. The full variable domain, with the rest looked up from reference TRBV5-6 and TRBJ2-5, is DAGVTQSPTHLIKTRGQQVTLRCSPKSGHDTVSWYQQALGQGPQFIFQYYEEEERQRGNFPDRFSGHQFPNYSSELNVNALLLGDSALYLCASNPTGNQETQYFGPGTRLLVL.

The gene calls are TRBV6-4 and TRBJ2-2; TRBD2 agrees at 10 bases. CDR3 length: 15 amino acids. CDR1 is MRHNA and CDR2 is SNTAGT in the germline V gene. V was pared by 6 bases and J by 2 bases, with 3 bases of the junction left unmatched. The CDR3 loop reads CASSELAGNTGELFF. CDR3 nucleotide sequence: TGTGCCAGCAGCGAACTAGCGGGAAACACCGGGGAGCTGTTTTTT.

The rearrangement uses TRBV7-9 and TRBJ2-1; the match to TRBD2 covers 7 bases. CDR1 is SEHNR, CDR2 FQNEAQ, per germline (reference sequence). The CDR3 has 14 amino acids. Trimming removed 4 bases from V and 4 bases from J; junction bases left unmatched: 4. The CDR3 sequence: CASSSPGGYNEQFF. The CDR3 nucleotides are TGTGCCAGCAGCTCCCCCGGGGGGTACAATGAGCAGTTCTTC.

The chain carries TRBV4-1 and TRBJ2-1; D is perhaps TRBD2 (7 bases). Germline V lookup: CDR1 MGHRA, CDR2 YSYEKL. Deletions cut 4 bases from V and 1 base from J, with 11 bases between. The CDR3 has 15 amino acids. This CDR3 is CASSLGGQSYNEQFF. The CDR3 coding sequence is TGCGCCAGCAGCCTCGGGGGGCAGTCCTACAATGAGCAGTTCTTC.

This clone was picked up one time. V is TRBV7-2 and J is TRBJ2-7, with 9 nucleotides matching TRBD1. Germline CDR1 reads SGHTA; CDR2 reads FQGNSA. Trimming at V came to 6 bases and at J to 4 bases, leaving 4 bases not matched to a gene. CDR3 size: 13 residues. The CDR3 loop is CASSRDRVYEQYF. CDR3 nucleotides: TGTGCCAGCAGTCGGGACAGGGTGTACGAGCAGTACTTC.

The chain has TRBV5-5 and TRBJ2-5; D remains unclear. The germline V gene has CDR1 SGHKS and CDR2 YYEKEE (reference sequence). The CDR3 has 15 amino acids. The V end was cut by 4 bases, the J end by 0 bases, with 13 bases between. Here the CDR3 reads CASSPQGEDQETQYF. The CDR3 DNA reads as TGTGCCAGCAGCCCCCAAGGTGAGGACCAAGAGACCCAGTACTTC.

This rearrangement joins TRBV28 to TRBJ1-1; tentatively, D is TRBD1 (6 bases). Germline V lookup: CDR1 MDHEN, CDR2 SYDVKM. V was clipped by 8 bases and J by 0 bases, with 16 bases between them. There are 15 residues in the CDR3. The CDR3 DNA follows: TGTGCCAGCCGTAATGGACAGAGGATGAACACTGAAGCTTTCTTT. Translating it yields CASRNGQRMNTEAFF. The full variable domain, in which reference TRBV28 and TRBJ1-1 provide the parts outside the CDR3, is DVKVTQSSRYLVKRTGEKVFLECVQDMDHENMFWYRQDPGLGLRLIYFSYDVKMKEKGDIPEGYSVSREKKERFSLILESASTNQTSMYLCASRNGQRMNTEAFFGQGTRLTVV.

The CDR3 bases are TGTGCCAGCAGGCCAGATAGCAATCAGCCCCAGCATTTT. It translates to CASRPDSNQPQHF. The rearrangement uses TRBV12-3 or TRBV12-4 and TRBJ1-5; no clear D. The CDR3 is 13 amino acids. The V end lost 6 bases, the J end lost 0 bases, and 6 bases lay between the germline ends.

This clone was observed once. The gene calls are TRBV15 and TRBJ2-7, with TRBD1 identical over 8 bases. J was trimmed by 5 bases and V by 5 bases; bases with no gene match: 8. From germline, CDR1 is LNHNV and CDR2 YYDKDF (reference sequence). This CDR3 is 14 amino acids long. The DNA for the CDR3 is TGTGCCACCAGCTCGGACAGGGTAGGGGACGAGCAGTACTTC. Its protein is CATSSDRVGDEQYF.

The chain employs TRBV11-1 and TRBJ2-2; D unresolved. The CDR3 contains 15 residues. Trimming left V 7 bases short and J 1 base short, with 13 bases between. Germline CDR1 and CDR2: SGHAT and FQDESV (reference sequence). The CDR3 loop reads CASTPGIQNTGELFF. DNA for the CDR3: TGTGCCAGCACCCCGGGTATACAGAACACCGGGGAGCTGTTTTTT.

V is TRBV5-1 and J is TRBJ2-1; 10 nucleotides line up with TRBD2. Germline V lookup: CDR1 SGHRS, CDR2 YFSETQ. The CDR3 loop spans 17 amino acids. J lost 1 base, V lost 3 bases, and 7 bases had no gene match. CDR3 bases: TGCGCCAGCAGCTGGGAGGCTAGCGGGAGTTCCTACAATGAGCAGTTCTTC. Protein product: CASSWEASGSSYNEQFF.

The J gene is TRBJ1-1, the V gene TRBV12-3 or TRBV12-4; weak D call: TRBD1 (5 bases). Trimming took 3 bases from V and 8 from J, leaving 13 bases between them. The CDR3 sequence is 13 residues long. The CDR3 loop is CASSLMWGKEAFF. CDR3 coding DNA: TGTGCCAGCAGTTTGATGTGGGGCAAAGAAGCTTTCTTT.